This TCR beta chain was documented in a study of shared clonotypes between healthy human individuals. Whole-study context: Donors were a couple of women and a few men aged 18 to 49.

CD45RA-negative memory and CD45RA+ naive subsets were split from the CD4+ cells. CDR3 length: 16 residues. Germline V gives CDR1 MNHEY, CDR2 SMNVEV (reference sequence). The V end lost 1 base, the J end lost 5 bases, and 14 bases lay between the germline ends. TCRdb's table, derived via immunoSEQ multiplex PCR, lists solely in-frame clones and lacks some. This table has approximately 2.4 million clones, approximately 94% appearing once. The sequence derives from a man aged 18 to 29 in good health. The material sequenced was naive CD4+ T cells sorted from blood. The subset: CD45RA+ positively selected. V gene TRBV27 combines with J gene TRBJ2-2; D remains unclear. Written as DNA, the CDR3 is TGTGCCAGCAGTTTATGGGTCGGAGTAGGGACCGGGGAGCTGTTTTTT. Encoded protein: CASSLWVGVGTGELFF.